The T cell receptor (beta chain) described here comes from a study of PD-1 blockade in classical Hodgkin lymphoma. Whole-study results and caveats: The drivers behind the repertoire differences, possibly disease activity or prior therapy, remain undefined.

The patients all showed relapse after autologous stem cell transplantation, while their brentuximab vedotin exposure varied. On this clone: No antigen is known for it.

Profiling relied on immunoSEQ multiplex PCR, and the TCRdb table lists in-frame clones only, not all of them. The sample gives about 23,000 clones, over 60% of which show up once; 15% to 20% is in the top ten. There are 14 residues in the CDR3. V dropped 7 bases and J dropped 1 base, with 11 bases sitting between them. Per germline, CDR1 MNHNY and CDR2 SVGAGI (reference sequence). The chain employs TRBV6-6 and TRBJ2-1; D gene uncertain. This clonotype was sampled from a human donor with classical Hodgkin lymphoma. The sample consisted of peripheral blood mononuclear cells (PBMCs), taken at baseline. CDR3 sequence (DNA): TGTGCCAGCATCTATGGATTGTCCTACAATGAGCAGTTCTTC. Translating gives CASIYGLSYNEQFF.